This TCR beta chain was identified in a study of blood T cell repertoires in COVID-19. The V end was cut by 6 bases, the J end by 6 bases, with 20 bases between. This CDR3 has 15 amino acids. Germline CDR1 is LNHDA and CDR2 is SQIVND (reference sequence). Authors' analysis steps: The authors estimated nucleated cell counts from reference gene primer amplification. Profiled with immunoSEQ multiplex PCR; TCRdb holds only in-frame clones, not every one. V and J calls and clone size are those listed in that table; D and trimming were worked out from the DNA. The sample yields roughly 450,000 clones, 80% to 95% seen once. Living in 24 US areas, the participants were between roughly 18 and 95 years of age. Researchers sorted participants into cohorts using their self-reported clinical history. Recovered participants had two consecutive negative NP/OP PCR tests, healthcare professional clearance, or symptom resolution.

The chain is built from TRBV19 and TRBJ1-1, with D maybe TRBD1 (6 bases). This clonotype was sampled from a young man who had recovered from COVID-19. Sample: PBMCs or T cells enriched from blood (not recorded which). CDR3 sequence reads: CASRDQAGVRAEAFF. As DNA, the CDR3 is TGTGCCAGTAGAGATCAGGCAGGGGTTAGGGCTGAAGCTTTCTTT. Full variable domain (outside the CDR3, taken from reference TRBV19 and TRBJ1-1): DGGITQSPKYLFRKEGQNVTLSCEQNLNHDAMYWYRQDPGQGLRLIYYSQIVNDFQKGDIAEGYSVSREKKESFPLTVTSAQKNPTAFYLCASRDQAGVRAEAFFGQGTRLTVV.